This is a list of T cell receptor beta chains from one sample in a study of T cell repertoires in cytomegalovirus infection. TCRdb ran MiXCR on the reads and lists one entry per CDR3 protein. The sample shows 250,000 to 300,000 distinct CDR3 sequences, about 25% of them seen only once. Input material: PBMCs. Receptors originate from a human donor in good health (CMV status not recorded). Some clones in this sample may be carry-over from other donors' samples. Each CDR3 is given with its conserved first and last residue. Fields, in order: J gene, V gene, D gene, CDR3 protein. A D gene is named only where the DNA matches it firmly.

TRBJ2-1 | TRBV29-1 | TRBD1 | CSVMTGPNEQFF
TRBJ2-3 | TRBV6-5 | . | CASSYHITSGTDTQYF
TRBJ1-6 | TRBV2 | . | CASSEEVYSPLHF
TRBJ2-1 | TRBV14 | TRBD2 | CASSRTLGRGEQFF
TRBJ1-2 | TRBV4-2 | . | CASSRDTGSEGYTF
TRBJ2-7 | TRBV18 | . | CASSPYTYEQYF
TRBJ1-1 | TRBV14 | . | CASNLGPNTEAFF
TRBJ1-6 | TRBV5-4 | . | CASSPGGGNSPLHF
TRBJ2-6 | TRBV29-1 | TRBD1 | CSVSQGEGANVLTF
TRBJ2-7 | TRBV12-5 | . | CASGLGTGYEQYF
TRBJ1-5 | TRBV7-9 | TRBD1 | CASSVGQDNQPQHF
TRBJ2-7 | TRBV20-1 | . | CSAKGYYEQYF
TRBJ2-1 | TRBV19 | . | CASSIRGKIQNEQFF
TRBJ2-1 | TRBV19 | TRBD2 | CASKGRYWTSGSNEQFF